The 26 T cell receptor beta chains below come from one sample, sequenced in a study of CD8+ T cells in alopecia areata (dated 2018 in TCRdb). The label giving this sample's time point can be read as: around 28 days on oral tofacitinib. According to the study, the label for this sample's treatment or condition signals: oral pan-JAK inhibitor, 5-10 mg twice daily. The library was produced with the immunoSEQ multiplex PCR assay. For TCR sequencing, RNA was extracted from every sample and reverse transcribed into cDNA to serve as template. Not all clones reach the TCRdb copy of this immuneACCESS table, which keeps in-frame sequences only. Checked studies attribute under half of the gap to unresolved V genes and leave the rest unexplained. Counted in this sample were some 190,000 clones; roughly three fifths of them appeared once. Approximately 0.7% of the sample is taken by the ten largest. The sequences come from CD4+ T cells sorted from blood, collected at week 4, from a patient treated with tofacitinib. The receptors derive from a human donor with alopecia areata.

This rearrangement joins TRBV7-2 to TRBJ2-3; tentative D call: TRBD2 (5 bases). V lost 5 bases and J lost 0, with 9 bases in between. Germline assignment: CDR1 SGHTA and CDR2 FQGNSA. The CDR3 has 14 amino acids. The CDR3 spells CASSITRSTDTQYF. The CDR3 nucleotides read TGTGCCAGCAGCATAACTAGGAGCACAGATACGCAGTATTTT. The full variable domain, in which reference TRBV7-2 and TRBJ2-3 provide the parts outside the CDR3, is GAGVSQSPSNKVTEKGKDVELRCDPISGHTALYWYRQSLGQGLEFLIYFQGNSAPDKSGLPSDRFSAERTGGSVSTLTIQRTQQEDSAVYLCASSITRSTDTQYFGPGTRLTVL.

Only a few counts were recorded for this clone. The V call is TRBV6-5, the J call TRBJ1-1; a possible D gene is TRBD1 (5 bases). The CDR3 is 14 residues long. Germline values: CDR1 MNHEY, CDR2 SVGAGI. V lost 6 bases to trimming and J lost 0 bases, with 11 bases between them. The CDR3 reads CASRATVMNTEAFF. The CDR3 nucleotides read TGTGCCAGCAGGGCGACAGTAATGAACACTGAAGCTTTCTTT.

The V gene is TRBV18, the J gene TRBJ2-1; 7 bases fit TRBD1. The V gene's germline CDR1 is KGHSH and CDR2 LQKENI. The CDR3 totals 13 residues. Trimming took 5 bases from V and 9 from J; bases not matched to a gene: 7. CDR3 coding DNA: TGTGCCAGCTCATCTACAGGGGAGAGTGAGCAGTTCTTC. This gives the protein CASSSTGESEQFF.

This clone was picked up one time. This chain uses TRBV5-1 with TRBJ2-5; 8 nucleotides match TRBD1. The CDR3 runs to 15 residues. J gave up 5 bases and V 0 bases, and 6 bases lay outside the gene matches. Germline assignment: CDR1 SGHRS and CDR2 YFSETQ. CDR3 sequence: CASSLVGQAGETQYF. CDR3 nucleotides: TGCGCCAGCAGCTTGGTGGGACAGGCAGGCGAGACCCAGTACTTC.

The gene calls are TRBV11-2 and TRBJ2-3; 12 nucleotides align to TRBD2. V was pared by 5 bases and J by 2 bases, with 8 bases of the junction left unmatched. Germline V lookup: CDR1 SGHAT, CDR2 FQNNGV. The length of the CDR3 is 17 residues. CDR3 nucleotide sequence: TGTGCCAGCAGCCCCGGGACTAGCGGGCTGGTCACAGATACGCAGTATTTT. It specifies CASSPGTSGLVTDTQYF.

In this sample, this clone turned up many times. Other DNA sequences from this sample encode an identical CDR3 as well. The V and J genes are TRBV19 and TRBJ2-3, with 9 bases lining up with TRBD1. Per the germline V gene, CDR1 is LNHDA and CDR2 is SQIVND (reference sequence). CDR3 length: 13 residues. Unmatched junction bases numbered 2, after V lost 9 bases and J lost 1 base. CDR3 DNA: TGTGCCAGCCGGGACAGGGGCACAGATACGCAGTATTTT. Translating it yields CASRDRGTDTQYF.

The chain combines TRBV18 with TRBJ1-1; D gene ambiguous. The CDR3 has 14 residues. Trimming took off 3 bases at V and 1 base at J, with 9 bases between the two ends. The germline V gene has CDR1 KGHSH and CDR2 LQKENI. The CDR3 is CASSPAGGNTEAFF. CDR3 DNA: TGTGCCAGCTCACCCGCGGGAGGGAACACTGAAGCTTTCTTT.

The rearrangement joins TRBV23-1 to TRBJ2-5; 7 bases are a match to TRBD1. TRBV23-1 is placed among ORFs of uncertain function. J was trimmed by 3 bases and V by 6 bases; bases with no gene match: 1. The CDR3 covers 12 residues. Here the CDR3 DNA reads TGCGCCAGCAGCCAGGGGGAAGAGACCCAGTACTTC. It translates to CASSQGEETQYF.

As concerns this clone: Germline and junction disagree at one end, which may indicate a read error. This chain joins TRBV2 and TRBJ2-1; 9 bases agree with TRBD2. The germline V gene encodes CDR1 SNHLY and CDR2 FYNNEI. This CDR3 is built from 12 residues. The CDR3 loop is CASSEAGGEQFF. The CDR3 DNA sequence: TGTGCCAGCAGCGAAGCGGGGGGTGAGCAGTTCTTC.

The chain links TRBV7-2 to TRBJ2-7; D is perhaps TRBD1 or TRBD2 (5 bases each). Germline CDR1 reads SGHTA; CDR2 reads FQGNSA. The CDR3 runs to 13 residues. With 1 base removed from V and 2 bases from J, the gap between germline ends came to 6 bases. The CDR3 region is CASSLGDPYEQYF. The CDR3 bases are TGTGCCAGCAGCTTAGGGGACCCCTACGAGCAGTACTTC.

The chain combines TRBV29-1 with TRBJ2-3; weak D call: TRBD1 (5 bases). With 5 bases removed from V and 2 bases from J, the gap between germline ends came to 17 bases. The germline gives CDR1 SQVTM, CDR2 ANQGSEA. The CDR3 runs to 15 residues. CDR3: CSVQSYAGLTDTQYF. The DNA for the CDR3 is TGCAGCGTTCAGTCCTACGCAGGGCTCACAGATACGCAGTATTTT.

V is TRBV19 and J is TRBJ1-5; unclear D gene. This CDR3 is built from 16 residues. Germline V lookup: CDR1 LNHDA, CDR2 SQIVND (reference sequence). V lost 4 bases and J 8 bases, leaving 21 bases between the germline ends. DNA of the CDR3: TGTGCCAGTAGTACCCTTCGGGTTGGGTTCGTAGAGCCCCAGCATTTT. This gives the protein CASSTLRVGFVEPQHF. Looking up the rest from reference TRBV19 and TRBJ1-5 gives the full variable domain: DGGITQSPKYLFRKEGQNVTLSCEQNLNHDAMYWYRQDPGQGLRLIYYSQIVNDFQKGDIAEGYSVSREKKESFPLTVTSAQKNPTAFYLCASSTLRVGFVEPQHFGDGTRLSIL.

This clone was recorded a few times. The rearrangement links TRBV7-6 to TRBJ2-3; D perhaps matches TRBD1 (5 bases). The ends were cut back, 2 bases at V and 4 bases at J, with 7 bases in the middle. The CDR3 covers 13 residues. Germline V lookup: CDR1 SGHVS, CDR2 FNYEAQ. CDR3 sequence: CASSLPGPDTQYF. The CDR3 DNA reads TGTGCCAGCAGCTTACCAGGGCCAGATACGCAGTATTTT.

This chain uses TRBV29-1 with TRBJ1-1, with D hard to call. Trimming pared 3 bases from V and 5 bases from J, leaving 10 bases between. The CDR3 contains 12 residues. Germline values: CDR1 SQVTM, CDR2 ANQGSEA. CDR3 DNA: TGCAGCGTTGACCTCGTTTCGACTGAAGCTTTCTTT. Amino acid sequence: CSVDLVSTEAFF.

As to this clone: The germline gene is not matched at one end of the junction; a read error may be the cause. The CDR3 reads CASRGRDRANTIYF. In DNA, the CDR3 is TGTGCCAGCCGAGGCAGGGACAGGGCGAACACCATATATTTT. The chain employs TRBV4-1 and TRBJ1-3; TRBD1 matches 9 bases. Per germline, CDR1 MGHRA and CDR2 YSYEKL. CDR3 length: 14 residues.

The chain couples TRBV29-1 to TRBJ2-2; D is tentatively TRBD1 or TRBD2 (6 bases each). Germline V gene sequence: CDR1 SQVTM, CDR2 ANQGSEA. The ends were cut back, 8 bases at V and 4 bases at J, with 14 bases in the middle. CDR3 length: 13 amino acids. CDR3 nucleotides: TGCAGCTGTGGGGGGCAGGGCACCGGGGAGCTGTTTTTT. This codes for CSCGGQGTGELFF.

This chain links TRBV30 with TRBJ2-7; D perhaps matches TRBD2 (6 bases). The CDR3 is 12 residues long. The ends were cut back, 4 bases at V and 4 bases at J, with 11 bases in the middle. CDR1 GTSNPN and CDR2 SVGIG come from the germline V gene (reference sequence). Here the CDR3 reads CAWTDGRYEQYF. The CDR3 nucleotides are TGTGCCTGGACTGATGGGAGGTACGAGCAGTACTTC. The variable domain in full, completed from reference TRBV30 and TRBJ2-7, reads SQTIHQWPATLVQPVGSPLSLECTVEGTSNPNLYWYRQAAGRGLQLLFYSVGIGQISSEVPQNLSASRPQDRQFILSSKKLLLSDSGFYLCAWTDGRYEQYFGPGTRLTVT.

This chain joins TRBV9 and TRBJ2-1; 10 bases are a match to TRBD2. Losses at the gene ends were 4 bases for V and 3 bases for J; bases not matched to a gene: 4. The CDR3 runs 15 residues. The germline V gene encodes CDR1 SGDLS and CDR2 YYNGEE. Written as DNA, the CDR3 is TGTGCCAGCAGCTCCTTAGCGGGAGGCTACAATGAGCAGTTCTTC. It is translated as CASSSLAGGYNEQFF.

J is TRBJ1-4 and V is TRBV6-1; no clear D. CDR1 is MNHNS, CDR2 SASEGT, per germline. Trimming shortened V by 7 bases and J by 5 bases, and 8 bases separated the two germline ends. The CDR3 spans 12 residues. CDR3 in DNA: TGTGCCAGCAAACGGGGAAATGAAAAACTGTTTTTT. This gives the protein CASKRGNEKLFF.

V and J are TRBV29-1 and TRBJ2-7; D gene unclear. Germline V gives CDR1 SQVTM, CDR2 ANQGSEA. The length of the CDR3 is 12 residues. Trimming removed 4 bases from V and 3 bases from J, with 10 bases in between. The CDR3 sequence: CSVGVSFYEQYF. For the CDR3, the DNA is TGCAGCGTTGGTGTCAGTTTCTACGAGCAGTACTTC.

This rearrangement joins TRBV30 to TRBJ1-1, with 9 bases that match TRBD1. Germline lookup yields CDR1 GTSNPN and CDR2 SVGIG (reference sequence). The CDR3 length is 13 residues. V lost 3 bases to trimming and J lost 8 bases; unmatched junction nucleotides: 7. The CDR3 here is CAWSHLDRGEAFF. The CDR3 DNA reads as TGTGCCTGGAGCCACCTGGACAGGGGCGAAGCTTTCTTT.

This chain uses TRBV7-8 with TRBJ2-3; D may be TRBD1 (6 bases). This CDR3 has 15 residues. Trimming took 3 bases from V and 1 from J, leaving 11 bases between them. From germline, CDR1 is SGHVS and CDR2 FQNEAQ. The CDR3 DNA sequence: TGTGCCAGCAGCTTCCCACGACAGGGCACAGATACGCAGTATTTT. Its translation: CASSFPRQGTDTQYF.

V and J are TRBV27 and TRBJ2-1; no clear D gene. Germline V gene sequence: CDR1 MNHEY, CDR2 SMNVEV (reference sequence). This CDR3 has 17 amino acids. With 4 bases removed from V and 1 base from J, the gap between germline ends came to 17 bases. CDR3 sequence: CASSSAGRVRSYNEQFF. The CDR3 DNA reads as TGTGCCAGCAGTTCCGCCGGTAGAGTTCGTTCCTACAATGAGCAGTTCTTC.

V is TRBV28 and J is TRBJ2-2; TRBD1 aligns across 8 bases. CDR1 and CDR2 from the germline V gene are MDHEN and SYDVKM. Losses at the gene ends were 7 bases for V and 5 bases for J; bases not matched to a gene: 9. There are 15 residues in the CDR3. CDR3 loop: CASTRQGISTGELFF. The CDR3 coding sequence is TGTGCCAGCACCCGACAGGGGATATCGACCGGGGAGCTGTTTTTT.

V is TRBV7-6 and J is TRBJ2-6; 7 nucleotides align to TRBD2. The CDR3 runs to 15 residues. V was clipped by 5 bases and J by 2 bases; unmatched bases: 3. The germline CDR1 and CDR2 sequences are SGHVS and FNYEAQ. DNA for the CDR3: TGTGCCAGCAGCCCAGCGGGGACTGGGGCCAACGTCCTGACTTTC. Amino acids: CASSPAGTGANVLTF.

About this clone: One junction end disagrees with the germline gene, perhaps due to a read error. The rearrangement links TRBV10-3 to TRBJ1-2, with D hard to call. The CDR3 is 11 residues long. Per the germline V gene, CDR1 is ENHRY and CDR2 is SYGVKD. The CDR3: CASSGSYGYTF. In DNA form, the CDR3 reads TGTGCCAGCAGTGGTTCCTATGGCTACACCTTC.